The 5 T cell receptor beta chains below all came from one sample that was sequenced in a study of spatial heterogeneity in lung cancer (dated by TCRdb to the late 2010s). This specimen's time point label, per the study, means: sample taken at primary tumor resection. Whole RNA extracted from tumor and nontumor lung tissue, or from cryopreserved PBMC samples, was used for TCR sequencing without cell sorting. Library generation was performed with 5' RACE. These reads were obtained on a NextSeq 500. Through fastp at Q25 and MiXCR, TCRdb rebuilt clones from the public reads, retaining in-frame beta chains. Each CDR3 protein gets just one entry, which takes the most common genes and DNA from the rows behind it. The sample yields tens of thousands of distinct CDR3 sequences; around 5.2% were counted once. Under 35% of the sample is in the top ten clones. The sequences come from PBMCs, collected at surgery. The origin of the receptors is a female donor with early-stage non-small cell lung cancer.

This clonotype was observed a handful of times. The rearrangement uses TRBV6-5 and TRBJ1-5, with D unresolved. V was clipped by 1 base and J by 0 bases, with 10 bases between them. The CDR3 is made up of 16 amino acids. The germline V gene has CDR1 MNHEY and CDR2 SVGAGI. CDR3 sequence: CASSYYRTDSNQPQHF. In DNA, the CDR3 is TGTGCCAGCAGTTACTATCGGACCGATAGCAATCAGCCCCAGCATTTT.

The chain couples TRBV4-3 to TRBJ2-7; TRBD2 agrees at 15 bases. The CDR3 spans 20 residues. The J segment lost 0 bases and the V segment lost 0 bases, leaving 9 bases of the junction unmatched. The germline gives CDR1 LGHNA, CDR2 YSLEER. The CDR3 sequence is CASSQDRTSGRAASSYEQYF. The CDR3 nucleotides read TGCGCCAGCAGCCAAGATCGGACTAGCGGGAGGGCCGCAAGCTCCTACGAGCAGTACTTC.

This chain's CDR3 is CASSRGVPGNTIYF. DNA for the CDR3: TGCGCCAGCAGCAGGGGGGTACCTGGAAACACCATATATTTT. The V and J genes are TRBV5-1 and TRBJ1-3; D is perhaps TRBD1 (6 bases). Trimming pared 4 bases from V and 2 bases from J, leaving 10 bases between. CDR3 size: 14 residues. Looked up from germline, CDR1 is SGHRS and CDR2 is YFSETQ.

This clonotype was detected many times. The gene calls are TRBV4-3 and TRBJ2-5; TRBD2 is a possible D gene (6 bases). Germline-derived CDR1 and CDR2 are LGHNA and YSLEER. The CDR3 is 15 amino acids. Between the trimmed V and J ends, which lost 0 bases and 1 base, there was a span of 9 bases. The CDR3 bases are TGCGCCAGCAGCCAAGACATGGGGGGCCAAGAGACCCAGTACTTC. Translated, it gives CASSQDMGGQETQYF.

The chain employs TRBV7-8 and TRBJ2-5; D unresolved. Looked up from germline, CDR1 is SGHVS and CDR2 is FQNEAQ. The CDR3 has 11 residues. The V and J ends lost 6 bases and 14 bases respectively, with 16 bases between them. CDR3 region: CASSFDCSLYF. CDR3 bases: TGTGCCAGCAGTTTCGACTGTAGCCTATACTTC.